This TCR beta chain was sequenced for a study of T cells after yellow fever vaccination. Study results and limitations: Post-booster samples contained most primary-vaccination clones (around 96% CD4, roughly 88% CD8).

TCRdb re-analysed the 5' RACE reads in MiXCR, keeping a single row per CDR3 protein. The data contain some 99,000 distinct CDR3 sequences, roughly 5.2% of them singletons. Unmatched junction bases numbered 5, after V lost 1 base and J lost 7 bases. The germline gives CDR1 SGHRS, CDR2 YFSETQ. The CDR3 runs 14 residues. As regards this clonotype: The antigen remains unidentified.

This clonotype originated in a man between 18 and 35 years old who received the YFV17D yellow fever vaccine. The material was CD8+ T cells sorted from PBMCs, obtained 10 days after the yellow fever booster vaccination. V and J are TRBV5-1 and TRBJ2-1; TRBD2 aligns across 7 bases. The CDR3 sequence is CASSLLLGGNEQFF. Written as DNA, the CDR3 is TGCGCCAGCAGCTTGCTCCTGGGAGGGAATGAGCAGTTCTTC.